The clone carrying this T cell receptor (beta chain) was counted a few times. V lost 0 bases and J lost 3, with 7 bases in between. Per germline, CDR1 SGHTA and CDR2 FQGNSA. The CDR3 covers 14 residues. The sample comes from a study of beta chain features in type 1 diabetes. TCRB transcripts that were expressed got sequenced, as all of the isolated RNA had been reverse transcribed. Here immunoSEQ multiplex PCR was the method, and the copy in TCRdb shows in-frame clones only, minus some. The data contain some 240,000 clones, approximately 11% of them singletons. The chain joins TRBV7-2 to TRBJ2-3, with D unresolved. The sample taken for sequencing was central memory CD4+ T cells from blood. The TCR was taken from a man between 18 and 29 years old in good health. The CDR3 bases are TGTGCCAGCAGCTTAGCCGGCCGGACAGATACGCAGTATTTT. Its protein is CASSLAGRTDTQYF.